These 29 T cell receptor beta chains share one sample of origin, sequenced in a study of tumor-infiltrating lymphocytes in primary liver carcinoma. TCR beta cDNA came from approximately 0.55 ug total RNA, primed with a constant-region primer. Three-round nested multiplex PCR performed with slightly modified ARM-PCR produced the TCR beta libraries. Rounds one and two of PCR, each of around 9 cycles, were primed with TRBV1-TRBV30 forward primers and a C-beta reverse primer. TCRdb re-analysed the multiplex PCR reads in MiXCR, keeping a single row per CDR3 protein. This sample carries approximately 330,000 distinct CDR3 sequences, about 61% of them seen once, and the ten largest clones take under 8.5%. Unsorted whole blood supplied the blood RNA, and germline DNA was isolated too. Sequencing was carried out using peripheral blood. The receptors stem from a man aged 35 to 55 with primary liver carcinoma and hepatitis B virus infection.

This clonotype was counted only a few times. The J gene is TRBJ1-1, the V gene TRBV11-2; D is ambiguous. Trimming pared 7 bases from V and 11 bases from J, leaving 14 bases between. CDR1 and CDR2 from the germline V gene are SGHAT and FQNNGV. CDR3 length equals 11 residues. The CDR3 nucleotides are TGTGCCAGCACCCCTGGCACTGCCGCTTTCTTT. This encodes CASTPGTAAFF.

In the case of this clonotype: A read error may explain this, as a much larger clone is one base away. The rearrangement joins TRBV10-2 to TRBJ2-7; D remains ambiguous. CDR3 length: 13 residues. CDR1 and CDR2 (germline): WSHSY, SAAADI. CDR3 in DNA: TGCGCCACCAAACAGCTTTTGTCCTACGAGCAGTGCTTC. Protein: CATKQLLSYEQCF.

This chain joins TRBV7-9 and TRBJ1-1, with D possibly being TRBD1 (5 bases). V was clipped by 1 base and J by 5 bases, with 14 bases between them. The CDR3 contains 15 residues. Germline assignment: CDR1 SEHNR and CDR2 FQNEAQ (reference sequence). The CDR3 is CASSLGGAGGTEAFF. The CDR3 coding sequence is TGTGCCAGCAGCTTAGGCGGCGCGGGGGGTACTGAAGCTTTCTTT.

The chain recombines TRBV11-2 with TRBJ2-7; a weak D match, TRBD2 (5 bases). The CDR3 loop spans 13 amino acids. CDR1 is SGHAT and CDR2 is FQNNGV in the germline V gene. V dropped 7 bases and J dropped 5 bases, with 15 bases sitting between them. CDR3 DNA: TGTGCCAGCAACTATGGACTTTACAACGAGCAGTACTTC. Its translation is CASNYGLYNEQYF. Drawing the rest from reference TRBV11-2 and TRBJ2-7, the complete variable domain is EAGVAQSPRYKIIEKRQSVAFWCNPISGHATLYWYQQILGQGPKLLIQFQNNGVVDDSQLPKDRFSAERLKGVDSTLKIQPAKLEDSAVYLCASNYGLYNEQYFGPGTRLTVT.

In its sample, this clonotype was seen a few times. This chain connects TRBV6-5 to TRBJ1-5; tentative D call: TRBD1 (6 bases). The V and J ends lost 5 bases and 6 bases respectively, with 14 bases between them. The CDR3 loop spans 14 amino acids. CDR1 MNHEY and CDR2 SVGAGI come from the germline V gene. CDR3: CASSTAGAGQPQHF. The CDR3 region has the DNA TGTGCCAGCAGTACCGCAGGGGCGGGTCAGCCCCAGCATTTT.

Notes on this clonotype: With a much larger clone just one base away, this may be a read error. V gene TRBV6-2 or TRBV6-3 combines with J gene TRBJ2-1; 7 positions match TRBD1. Trimming took 8 bases from V and 4 from J; bases not matched to a gene: 5. CDR1 MNHEY and CDR2 SVGEGT come from the germline V gene. The CDR3 loop spans 13 amino acids. The CDR3: CASEVQGYNEQFF. The CDR3 region has the DNA TGTGCCAGCGAGGTACAGGGGTACAATGAGCAGTTCTTC.

The chain combines TRBV6-2 or TRBV6-3 with TRBJ2-7; 8 nucleotides match TRBD2. CDR1 is MNHEY, CDR2 SVGEGT, per germline. The CDR3 extends over 15 amino acids. Trimming cost V 6 bases and J 4 bases; bases outside gene matches: 11. The CDR3, as DNA: TGTGCCAGCAGACCCGGGATTAGCGGGGCATACGAGCAGTACTTC. This gives the protein CASRPGISGAYEQYF.

Concerning this clonotype itself: The CDR3 does not close with the conserved phenylalanine or tryptophan, likely indicating a read error. V gene TRBV11-2 combines with J gene TRBJ2-5; TRBD2 aligns across 11 bases. The CDR3 has 14 amino acids. V shed 1 base, J shed 9 bases, and the junction held 4 bases outside the gene matches. The V gene's germline CDR1 is SGHAT and CDR2 FQNNGV. Here the CDR3 DNA reads TGTGCCAGCAGCTTAGCGGGACTAGCGGAGGCCCAGTACCTC. Translated, it gives CASSLAGLAEAQYL.

On this clonotype itself: A much larger clone sits a single nucleotide away, making a read error possible. The chain links TRBV29-1 to TRBJ1-2; D is undetermined. Germline V lookup: CDR1 SQVTM, CDR2 ANQGSEA. The CDR3 covers 11 residues. Trimming stripped 2 bases from V and 6 bases from J, with 7 bases between. The CDR3: CSVEWSNGYTF. As DNA, the CDR3 is TGCAGCGTTGAATGGAGTAATGGCTACACCTTC.

As concerns this clonotype: With a much larger clone just one base away, this may be a read error. J is TRBJ2-5 and V is TRBV11-2; D is possibly TRBD1 or TRBD2 (5 bases each). CDR1 is SGHAT and CDR2 is FQNNGV in the germline V gene. The V end lost 1 base, the J end lost 4 bases, and 16 bases lay between the germline ends. The CDR3 loop spans 16 amino acids. CDR3 sequence reads: CASSLVNRRYRETQYF. The CDR3 coding sequence is TGTGCCAGCAGCTTAGTTAACAGGAGGTACCGAGAGACCCAGTACTTC.

Concerning this clonotype itself: A read error may produce the germline difference seen at one junction end. J is TRBJ1-1 and V is TRBV7-9; 10 bases are shared with TRBD1. CDR3 size: 14 residues. Germline values: CDR1 SEHNR, CDR2 FQNEAQ (reference sequence). CDR3 in amino acids: CASRLTGGDTEPFF. As DNA, the CDR3 is TGTGCCAGCAGATTGACAGGGGGCGACACTGAACCTTTCTTT.

This clonotype occurred once. This chain uses TRBV19 with TRBJ1-1; D remains ambiguous. The CDR3 is 16 residues long. Deletions cut 3 bases from V and 0 bases from J, with 14 bases between. Germline V gene data show CDR1 as LNHDA and CDR2 as SQIVND (reference sequence). The CDR3 loop is CASSIPRRVMNTEAFF. In nucleotides, the CDR3 is TGTGCCAGTAGTATCCCCCGGAGAGTGATGAACACTGAAGCTTTCTTT.

V is TRBV5-1 and J is TRBJ2-1; maybe TRBD2 (5 bases). Germline-derived CDR1 and CDR2 are SGHRS and YFSETQ. V was trimmed by 1 base and J by 5 bases, leaving 13 bases between them. The CDR3 covers 15 residues. Here the CDR3 reads CASSLFSGLNNEQFF. The CDR3 DNA sequence: TGCGCCAGCAGCTTGTTCAGCGGCCTAAACAATGAGCAGTTCTTC.

This clonotype was picked up many times. The chain recombines TRBV10-3 with TRBJ2-7; perhaps TRBD2 as D (5 bases). Deletions cut 6 bases from V and 2 bases from J, with 8 bases between. The CDR3 length is 12 residues. Per germline, CDR1 ENHRY and CDR2 SYGVKD. For the CDR3, the DNA is TGTGCCATCAGGGACTCCACCTACGAGCAGTACTTC. Amino acid sequence: CAIRDSTYEQYF.

A word on this clonotype: The junction differs from germline at one of its ends, possibly a read error. The CDR3 DNA sequence: TGTGCCAGCAGTCCTAGGATCGATACCCTCTACGAACAGTACTTC. Its protein is CASSPRIDTLYEQYF. This chain uses TRBV11-1 with TRBJ2-7; D is unclear. The CDR3 has 15 residues. Germline V gene lookup returns CDR1 SGHAT and CDR2 FQDESV (reference sequence).

The genes are TRBV11-2 and TRBJ2-7, with D maybe TRBD2 (5 bases). V dropped 9 bases and J dropped 9 bases, with 24 bases sitting between them. The germline gives CDR1 SGHAT, CDR2 FQNNGV. CDR3 size: 14 residues. CDR3 sequence (DNA): TGTGCCAGTTCAGTGGGGAGCCCAATGTGGGTGCAGTACTTC. Its translation: CASSVGSPMWVQYF.

CDR3 sequence: CAIRGTSDTGELFF. CDR3 DNA: TGTGCCATCAGGGGGACTAGTGACACCGGGGAGCTGTTTTTT. V gene TRBV10-3 combines with J gene TRBJ2-2; 8 bases are a match to TRBD2. V shed 6 bases, J shed 3 bases, and the junction held 3 bases outside the gene matches. This CDR3 has 14 amino acids. Germline CDR1 ENHRY, CDR2 SYGVKD.

Note on this clonotype: A clone one base away is much larger, so this may be a read error. This chain connects TRBV4-3 to TRBJ2-3; TRBD1 agrees at 10 bases. Germline values: CDR1 LGHNA, CDR2 YSLEER. This CDR3 spans 14 amino acids. CDR3 sequence reads: CTSSQDRGIDTQYF. CDR3 DNA sequence: TGCACCAGCAGCCAGGACAGGGGGATAGATACGCAGTATTTT.

As for this clonotype: A single base separates this from a much larger clone, so it may be a read error. The chain joins TRBV13 to TRBJ2-7; 8 nucleotides align to TRBD1. The germline gives CDR1 PRHDT, CDR2 FYEKMQ (reference sequence). The CDR3 extends over 15 amino acids. In nucleotides, the CDR3 is TGTGTCAGCAGCCCCCCGGGACAGGCTTCCTACGAGCAGTACTTC. Amino acid sequence: CVSSPPGQASYEQYF.

This clonotype appeared a few times. The rearrangement links TRBV2 to TRBJ2-7; D might be TRBD1 (6 bases). Trimming took 5 bases from V and 6 from J, leaving 14 bases between them. CDR3 size: 13 residues. Germline CDR1 is SNHLY and CDR2 is FYNNEI. CDR3 in DNA: TGTGCCAGCAGTTATTCTACAGGGTCCGAGCAGTACTTC. Translating it yields CASSYSTGSEQYF.

This clonotype was detected only a few times. The V call is TRBV5-4, the J call TRBJ2-5; D remains unclear. The V gene's germline CDR1 is SGHNT and CDR2 YYREEE (reference sequence). Trimming removed 0 bases at V and 5 bases at J, with 11 bases between. The CDR3 is made up of 14 amino acids. The CDR3 is CASSLGASPETQYF. The CDR3 nucleotides read TGTGCCAGCAGCTTGGGAGCGTCCCCCGAGACCCAGTACTTC. Filled out from reference TRBV5-4 and TRBJ2-5, the complete variable domain reads ETGVTQSPTHLIKTRGQQVTLRCSSQSGHNTVSWYQQALGQGPQFIFQYYREEENGRGNFPPRFSGLQFPNYSSELNVNALELDDSALYLCASSLGASPETQYFGPGTRLLVL.

The rearrangement links TRBV4-2 to TRBJ2-3; D gene uncertain. The CDR3 totals 16 residues. Germline assignment: CDR1 LGHNA and CDR2 YNFKEQ. V was shortened by 4 bases and J by 7 bases, with 21 bases between the two germline ends. The CDR3 sequence is CASSPGSHLSTNTQYF. The CDR3, as DNA: TGTGCCAGCAGCCCAGGATCCCATTTAAGTACAAATACGCAGTATTTT.

A remark on this clonotype: This could be a read error, since a much larger clone is one nucleotide away. J is TRBJ1-6 and V is TRBV6-5; D remains unclear. Germline V CDR1 and CDR2: MNHEY, SVGAGI. This CDR3 contains 13 residues. CDR3 loop: CVSSYTAGQALHF. Here the CDR3 DNA reads TGTGTCAGCAGTTACACCGCAGGCCAGGCCCTCCACTTT.

This clonotype appeared many times. This rearrangement joins TRBV12-3 or TRBV12-4 to TRBJ1-1, with D possibly matching TRBD1 (6 bases). Trimming left V 3 bases short and J 2 bases short, with 10 bases between. The CDR3 loop spans 14 amino acids. The CDR3 DNA reads TGTGCCAGCAGTTTCCCGGGGACAAACACTGAAGCTTTCTTT. As protein: CASSFPGTNTEAFF.

This clonotype was counted between two and nine times. The V and J genes are TRBV6-2 or TRBV6-3 and TRBJ2-1; the D is unclear. Germline values: CDR1 MNHEY, CDR2 SVGEGT. V was trimmed by 5 bases and J by 12 bases, leaving 14 bases between them. CDR3 size: 12 residues. CDR3 loop: CASSQRVDGQFF. Written as DNA, the CDR3 is TGTGCCAGCAGTCAACGGGTTGATGGGCAGTTCTTC.

This chain uses TRBV24-1 with TRBJ2-3; D remains unclear. Germline loops: CDR1 KGHDR, CDR2 SFDVKD. V was shortened by 9 bases and J by 0 bases, with 12 bases between the two germline ends. The CDR3 is 14 residues long. The CDR3 coding sequence is TGTGCCACCCACACTATTCCTAGCACAGATACGCAGTATTTT. Encoded protein: CATHTIPSTDTQYF.

In regard to this clonotype: Relative to the germline gene, one junction end is altered; a read error may explain this. This chain connects TRBV11-2 to TRBJ1-3; D is undetermined. Looked up from germline, CDR1 is SGHAT and CDR2 is FQNNGV. This CDR3 has 13 residues. CDR3 amino acids: CAISPPSVNTIYF. CDR3 bases: TGTGCCATCAGTCCCCCCTCTGTAAACACCATATATTTT.

This clonotype has a count of ten or more. The chain has TRBV4-3 and TRBJ2-2, with a tentative D call TRBD1 (6 bases). Germline V gene sequence: CDR1 LGHNA, CDR2 YSLEER. The V end lost 3 bases, the J end lost 4 bases, and 12 bases lay between the germline ends. The CDR3 is made up of 15 amino acids. The CDR3 here is CASSQGARPTGELFF. CDR3 DNA sequence: TGCGCCAGCAGCCAGGGGGCGCGGCCCACCGGGGAGCTGTTTTTT.

Comments on this clonotype: A read error may account for a junction end that differs from germline. CDR3: CSVEIPFSTDTQYF. Here the CDR3 DNA reads TGCAGCGTTGAAATCCCCTTCAGCACAGACACGCAGTATTTT. This sequence joins TRBV29-1 and TRBJ2-3; D gene ambiguous. Germline CDR1 and CDR2: SQVTM and ANQGSEA. The CDR3 totals 14 residues.